This T cell receptor beta chain originates from a study of blood T cell repertoires in COVID-19 (dated by TCRdb to between 2020 and 2021). As for the study more broadly: Collaborator samples came from the United States, Italy and Spain and covered acute and convalescent phases of COVID-19. The sample metadata nearly always contained a de-identified subject ID, COVID-19 status, age in years and sex. The repertoires were released in a freely available public database intended as a resource for research on the immune response to SARS-CoV-2. Where available, HLA class I and class II types were obtained from metadata supplied by the sample provider rather than from assay-based typing. Subjects who had been exposed to COVID-19, were actively infected with it, or had recovered from it provided the deeply sampled blood TCRbeta repertoires that made up the dataset. Samples came from the ongoing ImmuneRACE study (first 160 participants) plus 1,254 subjects from 6 global collaborators. The prospective study material was composed of cDNA or gDNA derived from T cells, B-cell-depleted T cells, or PBMCs.

Concerning this clone itself: What this receptor recognizes is not known. Base quality data are lacking; no much larger clone is found one base away.

TCRbeta CDR3 regions were amplified from genomic DNA using the immunoSEQ Assay, a bias-controlled multiplex PCR. The authors' analysis ran thus. The number of nucleated cells in each sample was estimated from the amplification of reference gene primers within the assay. To quantify the absolute abundance of each unique TCRbeta CDR3 rearrangement, sequence reads were collapsed and filtered. Productive Simpson clonality was computed per sample as the square root of Simpson's diversity index over productive rearrangements. In TCRdb, the immuneACCESS table is reduced to in-frame sequences with V and J assigned. These tables do not hold every clone; where another copy was compared, an unresolved V gene accounts for under half, and the others remain unexplained. The DNA was the basis for D and trimming; V, J and clone size are from that table. The sample records a few hundred thousand clones, nearly 90% of which are singletons. The top ten clonotypes cover 1.4% to 1.5% of the sample.

According to the germline V gene, CDR1 reads SGHDN and CDR2 reads FVKESK. CDR3 length: 13 amino acids, cysteine to phenylalanine. CDR3 DNA is the only sequence kept; it has 39 bases, read in frame from the first base. The V and J ends are trimmed by 4 bases and 1 base, leaving 6 bases between them. Study-level results and caveats: Clinical and demographic metadata were provided uncurated, with the amount varying by source and participant.

Enrolling through a virtual design, the prospective study's participants ranged in age from about 18 to 100 years and lived across roughly 23 United States geographic areas. In the prospective study, cohorts were assigned on the basis of participant-reported clinical history obtained from a screening survey and a study questionnaire. Exposed participants were defined as having been in contact with someone with a PCR-confirmed or clinician-diagnosed COVID-19 case within 2 weeks of study entry. Mobile phlebotomists in the prospective study collected whole blood, serum and a nasopharyngeal or oropharyngeal swab from every participant. Additional blood draws and questionnaires over an approximately two-month period could optionally be provided by prospective study participants. Before DNA extraction, blood samples from the prospective study were shipped at room temperature or frozen.

The receptor chain draws on TRBV14 and TRBJ2-3, with no confidently assigned D gene. The source material was PBMCs or T cells enriched from blood (not recorded which). This TCR was sampled from a young woman who had been exposed to COVID-19. The bases are TGTGCCAGCAGCCTTCAGGGCACAGATACGCAGTATTTT. It codes for CASSLQGTDTQYF.